This T cell receptor (beta chain) appears in the sequencing data of a study of human thymus T cells. The V gene lost 4 bases and the J gene lost 8 bases, with 14 bases spanning the gap. Germline V gene sequence: CDR1 SGHDN, CDR2 FVKESK. There are 13 residues in the CDR3. Using immunoSEQ multiplex PCR, the repertoire was profiled, and TCRdb retains in-frame clones only, with some absent. The table lists some 130,000 clones, more than 90% of them singletons. Regarding this clone: What it binds is unknown.

Regarding the study as a whole: Related research found strongly overlapping thymic repertoires in unrelated individuals. Within thymic and blood repertoires, V and J gene usage appeared to be biased.

Resections from corrective heart surgery supplied the thymus tissue. Finnish infants who were healthy and having corrective surgery for congenital heart defects made up the donors. Sequencing input: thymus tissue. The chain links TRBV14 to TRBJ1-2; D possibly corresponds to TRBD1 (6 bases). The receptor was derived from a boy under three years old with a congenital heart defect but otherwise immunologically healthy. CDR3 nucleotide sequence: TGTGCCAGCAGCCTCGGACAGACGAGAGGCTACACCTTC. Translated, it gives CASSLGQTRGYTF.